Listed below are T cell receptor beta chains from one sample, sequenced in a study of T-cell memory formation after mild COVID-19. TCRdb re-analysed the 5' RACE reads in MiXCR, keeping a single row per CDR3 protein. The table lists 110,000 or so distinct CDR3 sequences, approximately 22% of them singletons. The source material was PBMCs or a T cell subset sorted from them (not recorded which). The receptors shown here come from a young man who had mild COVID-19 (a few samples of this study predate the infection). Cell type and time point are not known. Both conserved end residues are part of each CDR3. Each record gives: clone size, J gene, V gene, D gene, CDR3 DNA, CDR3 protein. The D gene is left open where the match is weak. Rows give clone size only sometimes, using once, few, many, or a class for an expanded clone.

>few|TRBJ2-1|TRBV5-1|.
TGCGCCAGCAGCTTGGCCCCCAGCTCCTACAATGAGCAGTTCTTC
CASSLAPSSYNEQFF
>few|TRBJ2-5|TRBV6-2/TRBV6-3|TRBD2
TGTGCCAGCATATTAGGCGGGGGGGCCCGGGAGACCCAGTACTTC
CASILGGGARETQYF
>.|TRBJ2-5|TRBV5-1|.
TGCGCCAGCAGCTTGGCACAGGGACTCTCTGAGACCCAGTACTTC
CASSLAQGLSETQYF
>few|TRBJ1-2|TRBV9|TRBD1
TGTGCCAGCAGCACTCCCGGGACAGGGATGGCCTATGGCTACACCTTC
CASSTPGTGMAYGYTF
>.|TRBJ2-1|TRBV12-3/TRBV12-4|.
TGTGCCAGCAAGACCATTTACAATGAGCAGTTCTTC
CASKTIYNEQFF
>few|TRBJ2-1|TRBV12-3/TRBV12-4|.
TGTGCCAGCAGTTTTCCCGGCAGGGGAAAAGGTTATGAGCAGTTCTTC
CASSFPGRGKGYEQFF
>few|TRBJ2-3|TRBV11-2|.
TGTGCCAGCAGCTTAGATGGGGGTTTTAGAGGCACAGATACGCAGTATTTT
CASSLDGGFRGTDTQYF
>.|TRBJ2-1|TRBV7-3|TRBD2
TGTGCCAGCAGCTGGGGACTAGCGGGGGCGGGGAATGAGCAGTTCTTC
CASSWGLAGAGNEQFF
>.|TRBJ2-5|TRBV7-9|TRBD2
TGTGCCAGCAGCCCACAGACTAGCGGGGACGAAGAGACCCAGTACTTC
CASSPQTSGDEETQYF
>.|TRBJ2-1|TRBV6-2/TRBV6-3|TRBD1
TGTGCCAGCAGTCAATGGACAGGGTACAATGAGCAGTTCTTC
CASSQWTGYNEQFF
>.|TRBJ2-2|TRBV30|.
TGTGCCTGGAGTATTACTAGAATCGGCACCGGGGAGCTGTTTTTT
CAWSITRIGTGELFF
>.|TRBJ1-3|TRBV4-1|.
TGCGCCAGCAGCCCCGGGGCCTACTCTGGAAACACCATATATTTT
CASSPGAYSGNTIYF
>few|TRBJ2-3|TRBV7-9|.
TGTGCCAGCAGCCAAAGTGCGGTTAACACAGATACGCAGTATTTT
CASSQSAVNTDTQYF
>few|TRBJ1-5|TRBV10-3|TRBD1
TGTGCCGTGGGGACAGGTCAGGGCAATCAGCCCCAGCATTTT
CAVGTGQGNQPQHF
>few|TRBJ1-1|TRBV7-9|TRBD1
TGTGCCAGCAGCCAGGGGGGGTGGTTCACTGAAGCTTTCTTT
CASSQGGWFTEAFF
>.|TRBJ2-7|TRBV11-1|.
TGTGCCAGCAGCTTCAGGGGCACATCCTACGAGCAGTACTTC
CASSFRGTSYEQYF